The rows below give T cell receptor beta chains drawn from one sample of a study of blood T cell repertoires in COVID-19. Assay used: immunoSEQ multiplex PCR; TCRdb lists only in-frame clones, some missing. Of about 69,000 clones listed, less than 90% are singletons. Sequenced material: peripheral blood. These receptors were obtained from an elderly man with acute or convalescent COVID-19. Both conserved end residues are part of each CDR3. The D gene is left open where the match is weak. Clone size is stated in some rows and not others, as once, few, many or a class when expanded.

size: NA
J: TRBJ2-3
D: NA
V: TRBV24-1
DNA: TGTGCCACCAGATCACAGGGAACAGATACGCAGTATTTT
CDR3: CATRSQGTDTQYF

size: once
J: TRBJ1-3
D: NA
V: TRBV12-3/TRBV12-4
DNA: TGTGCCAGCACCCCTTTTTCTGGAAACACCATATATTTT
CDR3: CASTPFSGNTIYF

size: NA
J: TRBJ1-5
D: TRBD1
V: TRBV14
DNA: TGTGCCAGCAGCCAAGGGACAGGACCCCAGCCCCAGCATTTT
CDR3: CASSQGTGPQPQHF

size: NA
J: TRBJ2-3
D: TRBD2
V: TRBV12-5
DNA: TGTGCTAGTGGTCAGGGACTAGCGAACGGAGATACGCAGTATTTT
CDR3: CASGQGLANGDTQYF

size: NA
J: TRBJ2-3
D: NA
V: TRBV10-2
DNA: TGCGCCAGCAGTGAAACCCGGTCCGCTAGCACAGATACGCAGTATTTT
CDR3: CASSETRSASTDTQYF

size: NA
J: TRBJ1-5
D: NA
V: TRBV19
DNA: TGTGCCAGTAGTACTGTGTTGGGGAGGTGGGGTAGCAATCAGCCCCAGCATTTT
CDR3: CASSTVLGRWGSNQPQHF

size: few
J: TRBJ1-2
D: TRBD1
V: TRBV6-5
DNA: TGTGCCAGCAGTACCCGGGACAGAGACTATGGCTACACCTTC
CDR3: CASSTRDRDYGYTF

size: NA
J: TRBJ2-1
D: TRBD2
V: TRBV3-1/TRBV3-2
DNA: TGTGCCAGCAGCAAATCCGGGACTAGCGGGCTCTCCTACAATGAGCAGTTCTTC
CDR3: CASSKSGTSGLSYNEQFF

size: NA
J: TRBJ1-6
D: NA
V: TRBV6-2/TRBV6-3
DNA: TGTGCCAGCAGTTACTTTGGACAGAGTTTGTTCGATTCACCCCTCCACTTT
CDR3: CASSYFGQSLFDSPLHF

size: NA
J: TRBJ2-3
D: NA
V: TRBV30
DNA: TGTGCCCGAAACCACGGGAAACCCACAGATACGCAGTATTTT
CDR3: CARNHGKPTDTQYF

size: NA
J: TRBJ1-4
D: NA
V: TRBV25-1
DNA: TGTGCCAGCAGGGAGGGACCTCTCAATGAAAAACTGTTTTTT
CDR3: CASREGPLNEKLFF

size: NA
J: TRBJ1-5
D: TRBD1
V: TRBV30
DNA: TGTGCCTGGAGTAGGGGGGACAGATTGTTTTTCAATCAGCCCCAGCATTTT
CDR3: CAWSRGDRLFFNQPQHF

size: NA
J: TRBJ2-2
D: NA
V: TRBV12-3/TRBV12-4
DNA: TGTGCCAGCAGAAAGGGGGTCACCGGGGAGCTGTTTTTT
CDR3: CASRKGVTGELFF

size: NA
J: TRBJ2-1
D: TRBD2
V: TRBV28
DNA: TGTGCCAGCAGTTTAATGGGGGGGAATGAGCAGTTCTTC
CDR3: CASSLMGGNEQFF

size: NA
J: TRBJ1-1
D: NA
V: TRBV30
DNA: TGTGCCTGGAGCCGTGGGGCCACTGAAGCTTTCTTT
CDR3: CAWSRGATEAFF

size: NA
J: TRBJ1-5
D: TRBD1
V: TRBV19
DNA: TGTGCCAGTAGCGGACAGGGGGATCGGCCCCAGCATTTT
CDR3: CASSGQGDRPQHF

size: NA
J: TRBJ1-2
D: TRBD1
V: TRBV24-1
DNA: TGTGCCACCAGTGACACTCAGGGGGCTGAAGGCTACACCTTC
CDR3: CATSDTQGAEGYTF

size: NA
J: TRBJ1-1
D: NA
V: TRBV6-5
DNA: TGTGCCAGCATCGACAGATTCAACACTGAAGCTTTCTTT
CDR3: CASIDRFNTEAFF

size: NA
J: TRBJ1-4
D: TRBD1
V: TRBV30
DNA: TGTGCCTGGGGGCCCGGGACAGGGAGGGAAAAACTGTTTTTT
CDR3: CAWGPGTGREKLFF

size: NA
J: TRBJ1-6
D: NA
V: TRBV5-8
DNA: TGTGCCAGCAGCTTATCGAGACAGCTCGTTCACTTT
CDR3: CASSLSRQLVHF

size: NA
J: TRBJ2-3
D: TRBD2
V: TRBV2
DNA: TGTGCCAGCCGGGGGGGGTATATCACGCAGTATTTT
CDR3: CASRGGYITQYF

size: NA
J: TRBJ2-7
D: NA
V: TRBV18
DNA: TGTGCCAGCTCACTCCGTGGGGCTAATAACGAGCAGTACTTC
CDR3: CASSLRGANNEQYF

size: NA
J: TRBJ2-7
D: NA
V: TRBV5-4
DNA: TGTGCCAGCAGCTTGGACAGGGACCCCTACGAGCAGTACTTC
CDR3: CASSLDRDPYEQYF

size: NA
J: TRBJ2-1
D: TRBD2
V: TRBV5-1
DNA: TGCGCCAGCAGCCGGGGGGACGGCGTTGAGCAGTTCTTC
CDR3: CASSRGDGVEQFF

size: NA
J: TRBJ2-3
D: NA
V: TRBV6-5
DNA: TGTGCCAGCAGTTACTCAGTTCTAGAAACAGATACGCAGTATTTT
CDR3: CASSYSVLETDTQYF

size: once
J: TRBJ2-7
D: TRBD1
V: TRBV5-1
DNA: TGCGCCAGCAGCCAAAGGGGGACAGGCTCCTACGAGCAGTACTTC
CDR3: CASSQRGTGSYEQYF

size: NA
J: TRBJ1-3
D: NA
V: TRBV19
DNA: TGTGCCAGTATGGTGCAGGGTGCTGGAAACACCATATATTTT
CDR3: CASMVQGAGNTIYF

size: once
J: TRBJ2-5
D: TRBD2
V: TRBV5-1
DNA: TGCGCCAGCAGCTGGAGACTAGCGGGAGACCAAGAGACCCAGTACTTC
CDR3: CASSWRLAGDQETQYF

size: NA
J: TRBJ1-1
D: NA
V: TRBV6-5
DNA: TGTGCCAGCAGTTACCAGGGGCTGAACACTGAAGCTTTCTTT
CDR3: CASSYQGLNTEAFF

size: NA
J: TRBJ2-1
D: NA
V: TRBV5-5
DNA: TGTGCCAGCAGCTTGGGGACGGGGAATGAGCAGTTCTTC
CDR3: CASSLGTGNEQFF

size: NA
J: TRBJ2-7
D: NA
V: TRBV18
DNA: TGTGCCAGCTCACCTGGACAGTGGGTCTACGAGCAGTACTTC
CDR3: CASSPGQWVYEQYF

size: once
J: TRBJ2-3
D: NA
V: TRBV11-1
DNA: TGTGCCAGCAGCTTCAGCGCGCCCCTAACAGATACGCAGTATTTT
CDR3: CASSFSAPLTDTQYF

size: NA
J: TRBJ1-2
D: TRBD1
V: TRBV27
DNA: TGTGCCAGCAGTCCCACAGGGGTCCGGGGCTACACCTTC
CDR3: CASSPTGVRGYTF

size: NA
J: TRBJ2-5
D: TRBD2
V: TRBV25-1
DNA: TGTGCCAGCAAGCAATGGACTAGCGGTTCGACCCAGTACTTC
CDR3: CASKQWTSGSTQYF

size: NA
J: TRBJ2-1
D: TRBD2
V: TRBV15
DNA: TGTGCCACCAGCAGAGACAGGGGTCTACGAGCGGGAGTAGGTAATGAGCAGTTCTTC
CDR3: CATSRDRGLRAGVGNEQFF

size: few
J: TRBJ1-3
D: NA
V: TRBV28
DNA: TGTGCCAGCAGTTTCTATGGACTAAGCTCTGGAAACACCATATATTTT
CDR3: CASSFYGLSSGNTIYF

size: NA
J: TRBJ1-6
D: NA
V: TRBV2
DNA: TGTGCCAGCAAATATAGGGGGAGAAATTCACCCCTCCACTTT
CDR3: CASKYRGRNSPLHF

size: NA
J: TRBJ1-1
D: NA
V: TRBV19
DNA: TGTGCCAGTACCCAAGGGGTAAACACTGAAGCTTTCTTT
CDR3: CASTQGVNTEAFF

size: NA
J: TRBJ2-4
D: NA
V: TRBV21-1
DNA: TGTGCCAGCAGCAAAGAATTGGCAGGGGCCAAAAACATTCAGTACTTC
CDR3: CASSKELAGAKNIQYF

size: NA
J: TRBJ2-1
D: TRBD2
V: TRBV5-1
DNA: TGCGCCAGCAATATAGCGGGAGAGAATAATGAGCAGTTCTTC
CDR3: CASNIAGENNEQFF

size: NA
J: TRBJ2-7
D: TRBD2
V: TRBV7-2
DNA: TGTGCCAGCAGCTTACAGGGTAACAGCGGGAGGAGGTCCTACGAGCAGTACTTC
CDR3: CASSLQGNSGRRSYEQYF

size: once
J: TRBJ2-3
D: TRBD1
V: TRBV4-1
DNA: TGCGCCAGCAGCCGTTCACCCACAGGGGTCAGCACAGATACGCAGTATTTT
CDR3: CASSRSPTGVSTDTQYF

size: NA
J: TRBJ1-2
D: NA
V: TRBV18
DNA: TGTGCCAGCTCACCAGAATTCGGGGACTATGGCTACACCTTC
CDR3: CASSPEFGDYGYTF